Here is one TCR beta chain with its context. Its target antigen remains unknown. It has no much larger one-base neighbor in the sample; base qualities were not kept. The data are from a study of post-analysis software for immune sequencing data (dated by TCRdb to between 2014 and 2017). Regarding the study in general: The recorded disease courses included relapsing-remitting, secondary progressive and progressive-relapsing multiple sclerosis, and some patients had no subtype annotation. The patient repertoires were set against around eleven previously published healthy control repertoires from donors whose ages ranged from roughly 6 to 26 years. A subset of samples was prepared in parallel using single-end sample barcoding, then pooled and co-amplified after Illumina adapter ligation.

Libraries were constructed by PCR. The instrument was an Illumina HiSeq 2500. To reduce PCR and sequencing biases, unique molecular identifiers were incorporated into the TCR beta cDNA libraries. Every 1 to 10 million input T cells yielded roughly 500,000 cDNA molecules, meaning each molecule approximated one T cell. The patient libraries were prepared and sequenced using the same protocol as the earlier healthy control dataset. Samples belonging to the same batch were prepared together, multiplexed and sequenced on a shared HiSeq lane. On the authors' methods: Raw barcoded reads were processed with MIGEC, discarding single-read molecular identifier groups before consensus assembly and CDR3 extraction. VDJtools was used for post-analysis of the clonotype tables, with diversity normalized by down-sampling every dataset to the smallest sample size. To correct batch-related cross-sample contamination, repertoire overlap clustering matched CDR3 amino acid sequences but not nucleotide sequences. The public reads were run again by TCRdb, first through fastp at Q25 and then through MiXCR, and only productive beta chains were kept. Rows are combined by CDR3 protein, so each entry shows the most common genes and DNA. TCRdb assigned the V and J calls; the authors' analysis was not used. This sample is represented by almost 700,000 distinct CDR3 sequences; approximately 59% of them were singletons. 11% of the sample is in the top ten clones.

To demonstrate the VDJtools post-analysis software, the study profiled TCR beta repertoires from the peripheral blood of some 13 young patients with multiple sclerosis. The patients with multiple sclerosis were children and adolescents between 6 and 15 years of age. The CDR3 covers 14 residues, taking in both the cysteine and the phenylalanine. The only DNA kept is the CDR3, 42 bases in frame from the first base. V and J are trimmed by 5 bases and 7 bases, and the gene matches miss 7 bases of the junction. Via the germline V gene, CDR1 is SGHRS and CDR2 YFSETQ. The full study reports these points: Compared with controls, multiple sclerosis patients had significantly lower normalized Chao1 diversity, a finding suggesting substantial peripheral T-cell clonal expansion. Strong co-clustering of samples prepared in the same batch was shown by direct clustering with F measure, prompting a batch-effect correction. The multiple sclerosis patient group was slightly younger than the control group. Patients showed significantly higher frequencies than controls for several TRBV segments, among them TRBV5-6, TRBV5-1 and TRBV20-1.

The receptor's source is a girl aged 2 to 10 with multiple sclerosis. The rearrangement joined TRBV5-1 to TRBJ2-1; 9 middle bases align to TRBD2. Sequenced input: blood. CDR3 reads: CASSLAGEGNEQFF. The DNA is TGCGCCAGCAGTTTAGCGGGAGAGGGGAATGAGCAGTTCTTC.